Listed below are T cell receptor beta chains from one sample, sequenced in a study of CD8 T cells in Susac syndrome. TCRdb re-called the immunoSEQ multiplex PCR reads with MiXCR, one entry per CDR3 protein. Among approximately 180,000 distinct CDR3 sequences listed, around 94% were seen once. The sample consisted of CD4+ T cells from PBMCs. These receptors were taken from a human donor with Susac syndrome. CDR3s include the opening cysteine and the closing phenylalanine or tryptophan. Each record gives: V gene, clone size, J gene, D gene, CDR3 DNA, CDR3 protein. D genes are given only for firm matches. Size is omitted from some rows. Given values are once, few, many or a class for expanded clones.

>TRBV27|few|TRBJ2-7|NA
TGTGCCAGCAGTTTATTAGGGGGCGAGCAGTACTTC
CASSLLGGEQYF
>TRBV28|NA|TRBJ1-1|TRBD1
TGTGCCAGCAGCTCCGGGACAGGGCTCTCTGAAGCTTTCTTT
CASSSGTGLSEAFF
>TRBV29-1|NA|TRBJ2-2|NA
TGCAGCGTTGATTCTGGAGGAGGGGAGCTGTTTTTT
CSVDSGGGELFF
>TRBV20-1|once|TRBJ2-7|TRBD2
TGCAGTGCTAGAGACCCTTTTGGACTAGCGGTCTACGAGCAGTACTTC
CSARDPFGLAVYEQYF
>TRBV28|NA|TRBJ2-7|NA
TGTGCCAGCAGTGCGACGACTAGGCCCTCCTACGAGCAGTACTTC
CASSATTRPSYEQYF
>TRBV9|NA|TRBJ2-2|NA
TGTGCCAGCAGCGTAGGGGGGGGACAGAGTAACACCGGGGAGCTGTTTTTT
CASSVGGGQSNTGELFF
>TRBV20-1|NA|TRBJ2-5|TRBD2
TGCAGTGCGAGAGGGACGGGAGGTGACCAAGAGACCCAGTACTTC
CSARGTGGDQETQYF
>TRBV29-1|once|TRBJ1-1|NA
TGCAGCGTTGAGAAACGGCAGTACGCTGAAGCTTTCTTT
CSVEKRQYAEAFF
>TRBV5-1|NA|TRBJ2-3|TRBD2
TGCGCCAGCAGTCCTCCGGGACTAGCCACAGATACGCAGTATTTT
CASSPPGLATDTQYF
>TRBV5-1|NA|TRBJ2-1|TRBD2
TGCGCCAGCAGCGGAACCGGGACTAGCGGTACCAATGAGCAGTTCTTC
CASSGTGTSGTNEQFF
>TRBV5-1|NA|TRBJ1-6|NA
TGCGCCAGCAGCTTCGCTAGGGAAGGTTCACCCCTCCACTTT
CASSFAREGSPLHF
>TRBV6-2/TRBV6-3|NA|TRBJ2-5|NA
TGTGCCAGCAGTCGGACGCGTGTGGCAGGGGTCAGAGAGACCCAGTACTTC
CASSRTRVAGVRETQYF